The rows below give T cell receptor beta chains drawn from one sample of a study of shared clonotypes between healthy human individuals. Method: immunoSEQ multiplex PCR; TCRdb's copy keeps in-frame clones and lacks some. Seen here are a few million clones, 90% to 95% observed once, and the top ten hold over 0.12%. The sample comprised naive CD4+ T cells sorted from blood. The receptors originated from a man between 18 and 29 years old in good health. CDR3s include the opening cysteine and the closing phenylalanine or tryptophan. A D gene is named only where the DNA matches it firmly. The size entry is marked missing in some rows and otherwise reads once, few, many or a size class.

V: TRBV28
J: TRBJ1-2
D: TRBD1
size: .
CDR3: CASSRNSGGRGYTF
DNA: TGTGCCAGCAGCCGAAACTCAGGGGGCAGGGGCTACACCTTC

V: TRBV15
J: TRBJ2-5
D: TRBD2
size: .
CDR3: CATSRASAGGQETQYF
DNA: TGTGCCACCAGCAGGGCGAGCGCGGGGGGGCAAGAGACCCAGTACTTC

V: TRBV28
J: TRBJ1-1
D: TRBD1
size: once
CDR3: CASNLAGTGTQEAFF
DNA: TGTGCCAGCAACCTTGCCGGGACAGGGACTCAGGAGGCTTTCTTT

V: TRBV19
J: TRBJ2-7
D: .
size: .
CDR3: CASSIPNGAYEQYF
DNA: TGTGCCAGTAGTATTCCGAATGGGGCATACGAGCAGTACTTC

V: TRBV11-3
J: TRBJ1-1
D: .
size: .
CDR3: CASSQDRTFEAFF
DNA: TGTGCCAGCAGCCAGGACAGAACCTTTGAAGCTTTCTTT

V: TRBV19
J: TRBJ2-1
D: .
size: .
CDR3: CASSIWLTPTYNEQFF
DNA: TGTGCCAGTAGTATCTGGCTGACTCCGACCTACAATGAGCAGTTCTTC

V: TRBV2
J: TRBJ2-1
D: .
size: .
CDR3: CASSLTSRGFGEQFF
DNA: TGTGCCAGCAGCCTGACTAGTAGGGGCTTTGGTGAGCAGTTCTTC

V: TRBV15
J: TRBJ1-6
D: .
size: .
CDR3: CATSRDRSSPLHF
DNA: TGTGCCACCAGCAGAGATCGGAGTTCACCCCTCCACTTT

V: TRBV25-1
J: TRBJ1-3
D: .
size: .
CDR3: CASSAGKYGNTIYF
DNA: TGTGCCAGCAGTGCTGGCAAGTATGGAAACACCATATATTTT

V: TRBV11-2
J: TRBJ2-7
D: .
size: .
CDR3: CASSFRRGPYYEQYF
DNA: TGTGCCAGCAGCTTCAGGAGGGGCCCCTACTACGAGCAGTACTTC

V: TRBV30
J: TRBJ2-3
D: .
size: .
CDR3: CAWSAREDTQYF
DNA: TGTGCCTGGAGTGCCAGGGAGGATACGCAGTATTTT

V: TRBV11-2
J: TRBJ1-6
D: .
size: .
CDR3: CASSLGTVNNSPLHF
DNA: TGTGCCAGCAGCTTAGGGACGGTTAATAATTCACCCCTCCACTTT

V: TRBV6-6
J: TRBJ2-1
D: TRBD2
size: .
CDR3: CATTSGGYNEQFF
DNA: TGTGCCACCACTAGCGGGGGGTACAATGAGCAGTTCTTC

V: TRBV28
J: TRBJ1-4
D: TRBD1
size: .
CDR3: CASRLTPLGRGQSINEKLFF
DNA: TGTGCCAGCAGACTTACCCCCTTAGGCAGGGGGCAATCTATTAATGAAAAACTGTTTTTT

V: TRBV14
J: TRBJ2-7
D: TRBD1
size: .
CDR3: CASSPRPVGRGTGLYYEQYF
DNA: TGTGCCAGCAGCCCCCGGCCCGTGGGCCGGGGGACAGGGTTGTACTACGAGCAGTACTTC

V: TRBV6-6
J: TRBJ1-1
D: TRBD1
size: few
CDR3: CASSYDRGGTEAFF
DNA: TGTGCCAGCAGTTACGACAGGGGGGGCACTGAAGCTTTCTTT

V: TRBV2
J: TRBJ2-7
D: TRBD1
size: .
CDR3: CASSRQRDSYEQYF
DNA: TGTGCCAGCAGTCGTCAGAGGGACAGCTACGAGCAGTACTTC

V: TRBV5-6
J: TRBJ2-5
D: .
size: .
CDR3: CASRETGAGIGQETQYF
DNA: TGTGCCAGCAGAGAGACGGGGGCGGGTATCGGCCAAGAGACCCAGTACTTC

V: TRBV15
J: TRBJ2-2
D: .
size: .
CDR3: CATSRARQTGELFF
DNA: TGTGCCACCAGCAGAGCTCGGCAGACCGGGGAGCTGTTTTTT

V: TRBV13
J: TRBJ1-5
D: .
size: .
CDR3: CASSLGRSQPQHF
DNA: TGTGCCAGCAGCTTAGGACGTAGTCAGCCCCAGCATTTT

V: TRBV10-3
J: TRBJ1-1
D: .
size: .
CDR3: CATRDTLAEREAFF
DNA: TGTGCCACAAGGGACACACTGGCGGAGCGTGAAGCTTTCTTT

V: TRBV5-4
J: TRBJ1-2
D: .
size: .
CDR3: CASSLDRGRYGYTF
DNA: TGTGCCAGCAGCTTGGACCGGGGACGGTATGGCTACACCTTC

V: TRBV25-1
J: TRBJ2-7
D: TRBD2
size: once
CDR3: CASSFGTSGGQYF
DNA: TGTGCCAGCAGCTTCGGGACTAGCGGGGGGCAGTACTTC

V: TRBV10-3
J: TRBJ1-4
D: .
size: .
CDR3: CAISPGEKLFF
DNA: TGTGCCATCAGTCCTGGGGAAAAACTGTTTTTT

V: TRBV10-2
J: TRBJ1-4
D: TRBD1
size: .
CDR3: CASRPGQGNEKLFF
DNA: TGCGCCAGCAGGCCCGGACAGGGTAACGAAAAACTGTTTTTT

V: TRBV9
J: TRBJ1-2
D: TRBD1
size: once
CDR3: CASSPATGRGDGYTF
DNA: TGTGCCAGCAGCCCCGCGACAGGGCGCGGGGATGGCTACACCTTC

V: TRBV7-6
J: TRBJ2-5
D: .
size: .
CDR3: CASSLVQETQYF
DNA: TGTGCCAGCAGCTTAGTTCAAGAGACCCAGTACTTC

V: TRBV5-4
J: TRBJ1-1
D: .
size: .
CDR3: CASSLDRFPEAFF
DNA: TGTGCCAGCAGCTTAGACAGGTTCCCTGAAGCTTTCTTT

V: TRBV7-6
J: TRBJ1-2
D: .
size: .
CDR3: CASSEAGGGRVSYGYTF
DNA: TGTGCCAGCAGCGAAGCCGGTGGGGGGAGAGTCAGCTATGGCTACACCTTC

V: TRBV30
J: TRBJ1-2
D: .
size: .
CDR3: CAWSRTARGSYGYTF
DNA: TGTGCCTGGAGTCGAACCGCCCGGGGCAGCTATGGCTACACCTTC

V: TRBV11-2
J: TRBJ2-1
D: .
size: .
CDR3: CASSLTGGSSYNEQFF
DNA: TGTGCCAGCAGCTTAACCGGCGGTAGCTCCTACAATGAGCAGTTCTTC

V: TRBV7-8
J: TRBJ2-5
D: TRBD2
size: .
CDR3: CASSLGERDGDF
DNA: TGTGCCAGCAGCTTAGGGGAGCGGGACGGAGACTTC

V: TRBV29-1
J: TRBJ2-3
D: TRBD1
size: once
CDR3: CSVDPTGDPTDTQYF
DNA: TGCAGCGTTGATCCGACAGGGGACCCCACAGATACGCAGTATTTT

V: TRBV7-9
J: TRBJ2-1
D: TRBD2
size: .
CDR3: CASSPTSGSYNEQFF
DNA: TGTGCCAGCAGCCCTACTAGCGGCTCCTACAATGAGCAGTTCTTC

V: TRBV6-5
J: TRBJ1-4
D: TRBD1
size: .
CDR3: CASSYTDRGSEKLFF
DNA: TGTGCCAGCAGTTACACGGACAGGGGCTCTGAAAAACTGTTTTTT

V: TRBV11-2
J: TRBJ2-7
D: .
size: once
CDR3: CASSLGTPYEQYF
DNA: TGTGCCAGCAGCTTAGGCACCCCCTACGAGCAGTACTTC

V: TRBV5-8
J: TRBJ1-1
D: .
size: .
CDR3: CASSFGQLNTEAFF
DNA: TGTGCCAGCAGCTTCGGACAGTTGAACACTGAAGCTTTCTTT

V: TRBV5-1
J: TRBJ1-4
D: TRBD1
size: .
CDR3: CASSRNQGAGEKLFF
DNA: TGCGCCAGCAGCCGAAATCAGGGGGCAGGGGAAAAACTGTTTTTT

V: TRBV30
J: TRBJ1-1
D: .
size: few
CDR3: CAWSVRAGTANVAFF
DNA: TGTGCCTGGAGTGTACGGGCGGGGACGGCCAACGTTGCTTTCTTT

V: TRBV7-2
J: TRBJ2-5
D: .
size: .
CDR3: CASTTSIMETQYF
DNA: TGTGCCAGCACTACTAGCATCATGGAGACCCAGTACTTC

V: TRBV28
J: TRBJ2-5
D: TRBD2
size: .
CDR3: CASSSPLAGGQETQYF
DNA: TGTGCCAGCAGTTCACCCTTAGCGGGGGGCCAAGAGACCCAGTACTTC

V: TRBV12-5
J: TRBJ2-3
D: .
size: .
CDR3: CASGLSLSTDTQYF
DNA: TGTGCTAGTGGTTTATCCCTTAGCACAGATACGCAGTATTTT

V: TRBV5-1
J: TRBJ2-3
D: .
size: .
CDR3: CASSPTPGLSTDTQYF
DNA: TGCGCCAGCAGCCCGACCCCTGGGCTTAGCACAGATACGCAGTATTTT

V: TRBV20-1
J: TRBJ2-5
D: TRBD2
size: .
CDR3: CSAGLAETQYF
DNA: TGCAGTGCGGGACTAGCCGAGACCCAGTACTTC

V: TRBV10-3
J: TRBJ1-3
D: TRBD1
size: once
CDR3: CAISESTGGTGNTIYF
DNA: TGTGCCATCAGTGAGTCGACAGGGGGAACGGGAAACACCATATATTTT

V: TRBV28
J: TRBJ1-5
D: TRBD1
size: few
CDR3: CASTDRVGSQPQHF
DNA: TGTGCCAGCACCGACAGGGTTGGAAGTCAGCCCCAGCATTTT

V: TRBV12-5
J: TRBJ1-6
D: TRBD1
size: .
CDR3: CASGLAWTGTNSPLHF
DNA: TGTGCTAGTGGTTTGGCTTGGACAGGGACTAATTCACCCCTCCACTTT

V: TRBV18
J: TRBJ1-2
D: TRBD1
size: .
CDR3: CASSPGQGIANYGYTF
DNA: TGTGCCAGCTCACCGGGACAGGGGATCGCTAACTATGGCTACACCTTC

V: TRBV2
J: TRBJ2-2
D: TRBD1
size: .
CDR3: CASSADRVGGELFF
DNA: TGTGCCAGCAGCGCTGACAGGGTTGGCGGGGAGCTGTTTTTT

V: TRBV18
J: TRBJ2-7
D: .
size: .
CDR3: CASSPSNYLYF
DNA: TGTGCCAGCTCACCCAGTAACTACCTGTACTTC

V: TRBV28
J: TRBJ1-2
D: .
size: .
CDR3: CASSSSSPVSGGGYTF
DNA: TGTGCCAGCAGCTCCTCATCCCCCGTCAGTGGGGGTGGCTACACCTTC

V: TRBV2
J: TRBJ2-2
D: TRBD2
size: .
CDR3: CASKLSLAANTGELFF
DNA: TGTGCCAGCAAGTTGTCACTAGCGGCAAACACCGGGGAGCTGTTTTTT

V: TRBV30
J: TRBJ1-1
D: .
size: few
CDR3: CAWSPRRNTEAFF
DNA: TGTGCCTGGAGTCCCAGGAGAAACACTGAAGCTTTCTTT

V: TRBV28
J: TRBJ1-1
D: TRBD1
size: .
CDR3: CASSRTGRNTEAFF
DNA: TGTGCCAGCAGTCGGACAGGCCGGAACACTGAAGCTTTCTTT